The 10 T cell receptor beta chains reported below all come from one sample, sequenced in a study of CXCR3-negative and CXCR3-positive naive CD8 T cells. TRB cDNA libraries were made by UMI-labeled 5' RACE. No DNA is given; TCRdb re-called the 5' RACE reads and lists each CDR3 protein once. The repertoire table contains tens of thousands of distinct CDR3 sequences. Sequencing was done on a sample of naive CXCR3- CD8+ T cells from blood. The subset was: CD45RO-CCR7+CD27+CD95- naive CD8+ T cells lacking CXCR3 (TNR3-). These receptor sequences come from a human donor in good health. Some clones in this sample may be carry-over from other donors' samples.

V gene TRBV29-1 combines with J gene TRBJ1-2; TCRdb's D call of TRBD1 is untestable without DNA. Per the germline V gene, CDR1 is SQVTM and CDR2 is ANQGSEA. The CDR3 totals 15 residues. The CDR3: CSVDRARQGPYGYTF.

The genes are TRBV21-1 and TRBJ2-7; TCRdb calls TRBD1, which cannot be checked without DNA. TRBV21-1 is listed as a pseudogene. The CDR3 contains 15 residues. This chain's CDR3 is CASSKHQPGDYEQYF.

The CDR3 here is CASSEGTGAIHTQYF. The chain joins TRBV2 to TRBJ2-3; TCRdb gives TRBD1 as the D gene, but with no DNA this cannot be confirmed. Germline CDR1 and CDR2: SNHLY and FYNNEI. The CDR3 totals 15 residues.

The V call is TRBV7-2, the J call TRBJ1-1. CDR1 and CDR2 (germline): SGHTA, FQGNSA. The CDR3 totals 16 residues. This CDR3 is CASSLVGSGGNTEAFF.

This chain joins TRBV28 and TRBJ1-1; with no DNA, the TCRdb D assignment of TRBD1 cannot be verified. Germline V gene data show CDR1 as MDHEN and CDR2 as SYDVKM. The CDR3 loop spans 13 amino acids. The CDR3 protein is CASSRQGPSEAFF.

The chain recombines TRBV20-1 with TRBJ2-7; checking the TCRdb D call of TRBD1 is not possible without DNA. Looked up from germline, CDR1 is DFQATT and CDR2 is SNEGSKA (reference sequence). The CDR3 has 14 residues. CDR3 protein: CSAPFATGPYEQYF.

This chain uses TRBV29-1 with TRBJ2-7. This CDR3 is built from 13 residues. The germline V gene encodes CDR1 SQVTM and CDR2 ANQGSEA. The CDR3 protein is CSVGPVGAYEQYF.

This rearrangement joins TRBV28 to TRBJ1-2. This CDR3 has 12 residues. Germline CDR1 is MDHEN and CDR2 is SYDVKM. The CDR3 protein is CASSRGSYGYTF.

V gene TRBV14 combines with J gene TRBJ2-1; the TRBD1 assignment by TCRdb is unverifiable without DNA. CDR1 is SGHDN, CDR2 FVKESK, per germline. This CDR3 contains 15 residues. The CDR3 here is CDSSQGAGLGDEQFF. Using reference TRBV14 and TRBJ2-1 for the parts outside the CDR3, the full variable domain is EAGVTQFPSHSVIEKGQTVTLRCDPISGHDNLYWYRRVMGKEIKFLLHFVKESKQDESGMPNNRFLAERTGGTYSTLKVQPAELEDSGVYFCDSSQGAGLGDEQFFGPGTRLTVL.

The chain employs TRBV12-3 or TRBV12-4 and TRBJ2-1; the TRBD2 assignment by TCRdb is unverifiable without DNA. This CDR3 region has 15 residues. This chain's CDR3 is CASSYLAGGPLWQFF.